Detailed here is one TCR beta chain. Its antigen is unidentified. This sample was taken from a study of cytomegalovirus exposure and HLA in healthy donors. Study-wide background: Earlier results showed 117 million unique TCR beta sequences derived from approximately 180 million T cells. Falling in the Caucasian-associated ancestry cluster were 80% to 90% of 300 to 500 genotyped donors.

In the PCR, 60 Vbeta and 13 Jbeta primers were used. Sequencing used immunoSEQ multiplex PCR; TCRdb keeps in-frame clones, though not all of them. Of around 180,000 clones in the sample, 75% to 85% were seen once. General study points: TCR beta chains numbering approximately 150 were designated cytomegalovirus-associated.

V lost 5 bases to trimming and J lost 9 bases; unmatched junction nucleotides: 11. CDR1 is MDHEN, CDR2 SYDVKM, per germline. The CDR3 contains 15 residues. The sample was PBMCs. The sequence was obtained from a girl aged 2 to 10 in good health and CMV-seropositive. V is TRBV28 and J is TRBJ2-1; 9 bases are shared with TRBD2. CDR3 bases: TGTGCCAGCAGTCAGGCTAGCGGGACCCTAACTGAGCAGTTCTTC. Its translation: CASSQASGTLTEQFF.